Following are 22 T cell receptor beta chains from one sample sequenced in a study of T cells in Graves' hyperthyroidism and ophthalmopathy. There were TCR beta CDR3 regions amplified from RNA transcripts. The TCR CDR3 was amplified in a first-round RT-PCR using the HTBI primer set. TCRdb re-called the multiplex PCR reads through MiXCR, storing one row per CDR3 protein. This table has about 98,000 distinct CDR3 sequences, 35% to 50% appearing once. The source material was peripheral blood or thyroid tissue (not recorded which). These receptors all come from a woman aged 25 to 45 with Graves' hyperthyroidism.

The chain is built from TRBV28 and TRBJ2-7; D is ambiguous. V was shortened by 6 bases and J by 0 bases, with 12 bases between the two germline ends. Germline values: CDR1 MDHEN, CDR2 SYDVKM. This CDR3 has 14 amino acids. The CDR3 coding sequence is TGTGCCAGCAGCGCTAAGCACAACTCCTACGAGCAGTACTTC. Its protein product is CASSAKHNSYEQYF.

The chain combines TRBV7-2 with TRBJ2-5, with TRBD2 matching over 10 bases. CDR1 SGHTA and CDR2 FQGNSA come from the germline V gene. There are 15 residues in the CDR3. V was clipped by 3 bases and J by 2 bases; unmatched bases: 3. The CDR3 coding sequence is TGTGCCAGCAGCTTCTTTAGCGGGAGGCAAGAGACCCAGTACTTC. Translating it yields CASSFFSGRQETQYF.

In the case of this clonotype: Sequence at one end of the junction differs from germline and may be a read error. This chain uses TRBV10-3 with TRBJ1-6, with TRBD1 as a possible D gene (5 bases). CDR3 length: 14 residues. The germline CDR1 and CDR2 sequences are ENHRY and SYGVKD. The CDR3 here is CAISERGGYSPPHF. Written as DNA, the CDR3 is TGTGCCATCAGTGAGAGGGGCGGTTATTCACCCCCCCACTTT.

The CDR3 nucleotides are TGCAGTGCTAGAGATCGAGGGGGCAGCAATCAGCCCCAGCATTTT. It translates to CSARDRGGSNQPQHF. This rearrangement joins TRBV20-1 to TRBJ1-5; 7 bases agree with TRBD1. After removal of 0 bases from V and 1 base from J, the junction contained 3 bases not matched to a gene. Germline V gene lookup returns CDR1 DFQATT and CDR2 SNEGSKA (reference sequence). CDR3 size: 15 residues.

This clonotype was detected ten times or more. This chain links TRBV7-6 with TRBJ2-7; D call uncertain. The germline gives CDR1 SGHVS, CDR2 FNYEAQ. V was clipped by 5 bases and J by 5 bases, with 22 bases between them. The CDR3 loop spans 16 amino acids. CDR3 DNA sequence: TGTGCCAGCAGCCGGTCGGTGAACGCGAGGTATGACGAGCAGTACTTC. It translates to CASSRSVNARYDEQYF. Full variable domain (remainder filled in from reference TRBV7-6 and TRBJ2-7): GAGVSQSPRYKVTKRGQDVALRCDPISGHVSLYWYRQALGQGPEFLTYFNYEAQQDKSGLPNDRFSAERPEGSISTLTIQRTEQRDSAMYRCASSRSVNARYDEQYFGPGTRLTVT.

This clonotype has a count of ten or more. The rearrangement uses TRBV19 and TRBJ2-3, with 9 bases identical to TRBD1. Losses at the gene ends were 4 bases for V and 6 bases for J; bases not matched to a gene: 8. Germline-derived CDR1 and CDR2 are LNHDA and SQIVND (reference sequence). This CDR3 spans 15 amino acids. CDR3 residues: CASSTLGTGSDTQYF. CDR3 DNA: TGTGCCAGTAGTACCCTCGGGACAGGGTCCGATACGCAGTATTTT.

This clonotype was picked up many times. The V gene is TRBV6-6, the J gene TRBJ2-5, with TRBD2 matching over 9 bases. Germline V gene data show CDR1 as MNHNY and CDR2 as SVGAGI (reference sequence). The CDR3 is made up of 17 amino acids. Unmatched junction bases numbered 8, after V lost 1 base and J lost 2 bases. The CDR3: CASSYWPGAGGQETQYF. CDR3 bases: TGTGCCAGCAGTTACTGGCCGGGGGCGGGAGGGCAAGAGACCCAGTACTTC.

The chain links TRBV7-2 to TRBJ2-7; TRBD2 aligns across 8 bases. Germline CDR1 is SGHTA and CDR2 is FQGNSA. V shed 5 bases and J 0 bases; nucleotides not matched to a gene: 6. This CDR3 comprises 15 residues. The CDR3 reads CASSSTSGNSYEQYF. The CDR3 region has the DNA TGTGCCAGCAGCAGTACTAGCGGAAACTCCTACGAGCAGTACTTC. The entire variable domain, with the rest obtained from reference TRBV7-2 and TRBJ2-7, is as follows: GAGVSQSPSNKVTEKGKDVELRCDPISGHTALYWYRQSLGQGLEFLIYFQGNSAPDKSGLPSDRFSAERTGGSVSTLTIQRTQQEDSAVYLCASSSTSGNSYEQYFGPGTRLTVT.

This clonotype was found many times. Mismatch with germline at one junction end may stem from a read error. This chain links TRBV7-9 with TRBJ1-4; D gene unclear. Germline V gene lookup returns CDR1 SEHNR and CDR2 FQNEAQ (reference sequence). The length of the CDR3 is 14 residues. The CDR3 nucleotides are TGCGCCAGCAGCCAAGTTATATTTTTTGAAAAACTGTTTTTT. Amino acids: CASSQVIFFEKLFF.

For this clonotype: Just one base apart from a much larger clone, this may be a read error. This chain connects TRBV27 to TRBJ2-7; the D gene is possibly TRBD2 (5 bases). Germline lookup yields CDR1 MNHEY and CDR2 SMNVEV (reference sequence). This CDR3 contains 14 residues. Trimming took off 10 bases at V and 2 bases at J, with 18 bases between the two ends. CDR3 in DNA: TGTGCCACAGTAGTTATAAGCGGAACCTACGAGCAGTACTTC. As protein: CATVVISGTYEQYF.

There are many counts of this clonotype. The V and J genes are TRBV13 and TRBJ2-7, with unresolved D. Germline CDR1 and CDR2: PRHDT and FYEKMQ (reference sequence). V was pared by 0 bases and J by 0 bases, with 6 bases between. The length of the CDR3 is 14 residues. The CDR3 loop is CASSLGLSSYEQYF. Here the CDR3 DNA reads TGTGCCAGCAGCTTAGGCCTGAGCTCCTACGAGCAGTACTTC.

This clonotype was detected ten times or more. The chain couples TRBV19 to TRBJ2-5; no definite D call. The V end was cut by 3 bases, the J end by 5 bases, with 10 bases between. The CDR3 is made up of 13 amino acids. Germline CDR1 and CDR2: LNHDA and SQIVND (reference sequence). The CDR3 region is CASSIGRWETQYF. CDR3 nucleotide sequence: TGTGCCAGTAGTATTGGCAGGTGGGAGACCCAGTACTTC. Filled out from reference TRBV19 and TRBJ2-5, the complete variable domain reads DGGITQSPKYLFRKEGQNVTLSCEQNLNHDAMYWYRQDPGQGLRLIYYSQIVNDFQKGDIAEGYSVSREKKESFPLTVTSAQKNPTAFYLCASSIGRWETQYFGPGTRLLVL.

In this sample, this clonotype turned up a few times. A clone one base away is much larger, so this may be a read error. The rearrangement links TRBV4-2 to TRBJ2-7, with D maybe TRBD2 (5 bases). The CDR3 runs 13 residues. Germline CDR1 is LGHNA and CDR2 is YNFKEQ. CDR3 DNA: TGTGCCGGCAGCCAAGATAACCGGAGGGAGCAGTACTTC. The encoded protein is CAGSQDNRREQYF.

This clonotype was picked up a small number of times. The genes are TRBV28 and TRBJ1-3; D gene ambiguous. Deletions cut 3 bases from V and 9 bases from J, with 12 bases between. The germline V gene has CDR1 MDHEN and CDR2 SYDVKM. The CDR3 consists of 13 residues. CDR3 protein: CASSLETFSTIYF. The CDR3 bases are TGTGCCAGCAGTTTGGAGACTTTTAGCACCATATATTTT.

CDR3 region: CASSSLGAGHQQTQYF. In DNA form, the CDR3 reads TGTGCCAGCAGCTCCCTGGGCGCAGGCCATCAGCAGACCCAGTACTTC. V gene TRBV13 combines with J gene TRBJ2-5; D is unresolved. Trimming shortened V by 4 bases and J by 6 bases, and 21 bases separated the two germline ends. The CDR3 totals 16 residues. Germline V lookup: CDR1 PRHDT, CDR2 FYEKMQ (reference sequence).

The chain joins TRBV5-1 to TRBJ2-5, with D tentatively TRBD2 (6 bases). Germline-derived CDR1 and CDR2 are SGHRS and YFSETQ. V lost 4 bases and J lost 4, with 17 bases in between. This CDR3 is built from 15 residues. The CDR3 loop reads CASSKGTGVRETQYF. CDR3 DNA sequence: TGCGCCAGCAGCAAGGGGACTGGCGTACGAGAGACCCAGTACTTC.

This clonotype was recorded at least ten times. The CDR3 DNA reads TGCAGTGCCAGACTAGCGGCAGAGCAGTACTTC. Its protein is CSARLAAEQYF. The genes are TRBV20-1 and TRBJ2-7, with 9 positions matching TRBD2. V lost 6 bases to trimming and J lost 7 bases; unmatched junction nucleotides: 4. The CDR3 loop spans 11 amino acids. Germline V gene data show CDR1 as DFQATT and CDR2 as SNEGSKA (reference sequence).

The gene calls are TRBV20-1 and TRBJ2-1; TRBD1 or TRBD2 may be the D gene (5 bases each). The CDR3 has 12 amino acids. Between the trimmed V and J ends, which lost 2 bases and 6 bases, there was a span of 8 bases. CDR1 and CDR2 (germline): DFQATT, SNEGSKA (reference sequence). CDR3 nucleotides: TGCAGTGCTAGACAGGGACCCAATGAGCAGTTCTTC. Translated, it gives CSARQGPNEQFF.

Turning to this clonotype: Because the CDR3's place on the DNA is in doubt, the DNA is left out and the CDR3 is given as listed by TCRdb. This sequence joins TRBV2 and TRBJ2-2; TRBD2 reflects the table's D call only, with no check against the DNA. The CDR3 has 14 residues if both end residues are counted. Germline loops: CDR1 SNHLY, CDR2 FYNNEI. The CDR3: CASKQRERPGSCFF.

The chain carries TRBV2 and TRBJ1-2; a weak D match, TRBD1 (5 bases). CDR3 length: 14 residues. CDR1 SNHLY and CDR2 FYNNEI come from the germline V gene. The CDR3 here is CARAVPRDFYGYTF. CDR3 DNA sequence: TGTGCTAGAGCCGTGCCCCGGGACTTCTATGGCTACACCTTC.

This clonotype was recorded at least ten times. The chain is built from TRBV12-3 or TRBV12-4 and TRBJ1-2, with D unclear. This CDR3 region has 14 residues. V was cut by 6 bases and J by 4 bases, with 15 bases left in between. The CDR3 DNA sequence: TGTGCCAGCAGCCACCGACGGAGACTCTATGGCTACACCTTC. As protein: CASSHRRRLYGYTF.

This clonotype is medium-sized (0.01 to 0.1%) in the sample. In DNA form, the CDR3 reads TGTGCCAGCAGTGAAGGACTAGCGGGAGGAGAGACCCAGTACTTC. It specifies CASSEGLAGGETQYF. The chain uses TRBV25-1 and TRBJ2-5; 14 bases are a match to TRBD2. Trimming at V came to 2 bases and at J to 4 bases, leaving 0 bases not matched to a gene. The germline V gene encodes CDR1 MGHDK and CDR2 SYGVNS. The CDR3 extends over 15 amino acids.